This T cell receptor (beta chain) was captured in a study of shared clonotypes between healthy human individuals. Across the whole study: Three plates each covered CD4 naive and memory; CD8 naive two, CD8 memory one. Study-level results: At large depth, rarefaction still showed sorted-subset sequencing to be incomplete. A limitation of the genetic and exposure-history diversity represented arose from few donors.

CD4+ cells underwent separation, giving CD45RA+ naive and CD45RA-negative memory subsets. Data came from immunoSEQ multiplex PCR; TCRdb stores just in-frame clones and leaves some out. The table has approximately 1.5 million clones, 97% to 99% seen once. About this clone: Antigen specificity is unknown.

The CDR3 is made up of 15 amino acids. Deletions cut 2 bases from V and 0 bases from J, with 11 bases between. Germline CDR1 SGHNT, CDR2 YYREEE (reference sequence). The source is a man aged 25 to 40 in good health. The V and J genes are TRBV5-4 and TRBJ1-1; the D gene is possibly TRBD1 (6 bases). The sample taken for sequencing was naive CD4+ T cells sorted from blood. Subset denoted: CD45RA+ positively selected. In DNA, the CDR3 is TGTGCCAGCAGCTTCCCCGGGACATTGAACACTGAAGCTTTCTTT. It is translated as CASSFPGTLNTEAFF.